What follows are 24 T cell receptor beta chains derived from one specimen sequenced in a study of blood T cells in healthy people across ages (dated by TCRdb to the mid-2010s). The protocol used for the library was 5' RACE. The sequencing machine was an Illumina HiSeq 2500. A second PCR of 7 to 11 cycles was performed with a sample-barcoded 5' primer and a J-beta primer mix. TCRdb applied fastp at Q25 and MiXCR to the public reads, then kept only in-frame beta chains. Each CDR3 protein gets just one entry, which takes the most common genes and DNA from the rows behind it. The sample table lists some 1.5 million distinct CDR3 sequences, roughly 28% of them with a count of one. The ten largest account for around 7.7% of the sample. Sample: blood. All receptors derive from a woman in her twenties or thirties in good health.

The V gene is TRBV9, the J gene TRBJ1-2; D is uncertain. The CDR3 has 13 amino acids. With 3 bases removed from V and 4 bases from J, the gap between germline ends came to 10 bases. The V gene's germline CDR1 is SGDLS and CDR2 YYNGEE. The CDR3 DNA follows: TGTGCCAGCAGCGAATCCCAGTTCTATGGCTACACCTTC. Translating gives CASSESQFYGYTF.

This clonotype was seen a handful of times. The chain employs TRBV11-2 and TRBJ2-4; no clear D gene. Germline V gene data show CDR1 as SGHAT and CDR2 as FQNNGV. The CDR3 runs to 14 residues. The ends were cut back, 4 bases at V and 6 bases at J, with 13 bases in the middle. This CDR3 is CASSSLREGNIQYF. DNA for the CDR3: TGTGCCAGCAGCTCCCTTAGGGAAGGAAACATTCAGTACTTC. The entire variable domain, with the rest obtained from reference TRBV11-2 and TRBJ2-4, is as follows: EAGVAQSPRYKIIEKRQSVAFWCNPISGHATLYWYQQILGQGPKLLIQFQNNGVVDDSQLPKDRFSAERLKGVDSTLKIQPAKLEDSAVYLCASSSLREGNIQYFGAGTRLSVL.

This clonotype was counted a few times. This sequence joins TRBV7-2 and TRBJ2-2, with TRBD2 identical over 9 bases. CDR1 SGHTA and CDR2 FQGNSA come from the germline V gene. V shed 2 bases and J 2 bases; nucleotides not matched to a gene: 3. The CDR3 contains 16 residues. CDR3 sequence reads: CASSLLSGSNTGELFF. The CDR3 DNA reads as TGTGCCAGCAGCTTACTTAGCGGGAGTAACACCGGGGAGCTGTTTTTT.

V is TRBV20-1 and J is TRBJ1-2; TRBD1 matches at 9 bases. The CDR3 has 14 residues. Germline V gene sequence: CDR1 DFQATT, CDR2 SNEGSKA (reference sequence). V gave up 5 bases and J gave up 1 base; unmatched junction bases: 5. CDR3 region: CSAGGQGLNYGYTF. Here the CDR3 DNA reads TGCAGTGCTGGGGGACAGGGACTTAACTATGGCTACACCTTC.

This clonotype was counted at least ten times. The chain employs TRBV5-6 and TRBJ2-7; TRBD2 might be the D (5 bases). Germline CDR1 and CDR2: SGHDT and YYEEEE. V lost 5 bases, J lost 0 bases, and 12 bases lay in between. The CDR3 is 14 amino acids. The CDR3 sequence is CASRRREHSYEQYF. CDR3 nucleotides: TGTGCCAGCAGGCGACGGGAACACTCCTACGAGCAGTACTTC.

This sequence joins TRBV5-5 and TRBJ1-5; TRBD1 agrees at 9 bases. CDR1 and CDR2 from the germline V gene are SGHKS and YYEKEE (reference sequence). The CDR3 sequence is 16 residues long. The V segment lost 4 bases and the J segment 2 bases; nucleotides outside the gene matches: 7. The CDR3 loop is CASSPQGAARNQPQHF. Here the CDR3 DNA reads TGTGCCAGCAGCCCACAGGGGGCCGCGCGCAATCAGCCCCAGCATTTT. Using reference TRBV5-5 and TRBJ1-5 for the parts outside the CDR3, the full variable domain is DAGVTQSPTHLIKTRGQQVTLRCSPISGHKSVSWYQQVLGQGPQFIFQYYEKEERGRGNFPDRFSARQFPNYSSELNVNALLLGDSALYLCASSPQGAARNQPQHFGDGTRLSIL.

With regard to this clonotype: A read error may produce the germline difference seen at one junction end. The rearrangement uses TRBV24-1 and TRBJ2-5, with 9 bases identical to TRBD1. Germline loops: CDR1 KGHDR, CDR2 SFDVKD. The CDR3 loop spans 15 amino acids. CDR3 DNA sequence: TGTGCCACCGGTGAGGCCGGGACAGGGTGGGAGACCCAGTACTTC. This encodes CATGEAGTGWETQYF.

The chain has TRBV6-6 and TRBJ2-3; 10 bases line up with TRBD2. Germline CDR1 and CDR2: MNHNY and SVGAGI (reference sequence). Trimming took 6 bases from V and 4 from J; bases not matched to a gene: 4. This CDR3 has 14 residues. This chain's CDR3 is CASRISGRPDTQYF. As DNA, the CDR3 is TGTGCCAGCAGGATTAGCGGGAGGCCAGATACGCAGTATTTT.

This clonotype has a handful of counts. The chain uses TRBV5-1 and TRBJ2-5, with 8 bases fitting TRBD1. Matching the DNA end better, TRBJ2-7 makes the J call doubtful. The CDR3 loop spans 16 amino acids. CDR1 and CDR2 from the germline V gene are SGHRS and YFSETQ. For the CDR3, the DNA is TGCGCCAGCAGCTTGGGAGTATCAGGGGGCTTTCACGAGCAGTACTTC. Residues: CASSLGVSGGFHEQYF.

This chain links TRBV11-2 with TRBJ2-6; 9 bases are a match to TRBD1. The trim removed 5 bases at V and 5 bases at J, leaving 4 bases unmatched. CDR1 and CDR2 (germline): SGHAT, FQNNGV. CDR3 length: 15 residues. The CDR3 DNA reads TGTGCCAGCAGCGGAGGGACAGGGTGGGCCAACGTCCTGACTTTC. Protein: CASSGGTGWANVLTF.

This clonotype was seen more than once but under ten times. The rearrangement joins TRBV29-1 to TRBJ2-1; no reliable D call. Germline V gene lookup returns CDR1 SQVTM and CDR2 ANQGSEA. V dropped 3 bases and J dropped 5 bases, with 17 bases sitting between them. This CDR3 region has 15 residues. The CDR3 nucleotides read TGCAGCGTTGACTTCCCGACCGATTATAACAATGAGCAGTTCTTC. Translated: CSVDFPTDYNNEQFF.

This rearrangement joins TRBV6-6 to TRBJ2-1; D unresolved. The CDR3 runs to 14 residues. V was clipped by 2 bases and J by 0 bases, with 5 bases between them. Germline V CDR1 and CDR2: MNHNY, SVGAGI (reference sequence). The CDR3 reads CASSYASSYNEQFF. CDR3 sequence (DNA): TGTGCCAGCAGTTACGCCAGCTCCTACAATGAGCAGTTCTTC.

V gene TRBV2 combines with J gene TRBJ1-5; D is possibly TRBD1 (6 bases). Trimming left V 8 bases short and J 5 bases short, with 16 bases between. This CDR3 is built from 14 residues. Germline V gives CDR1 SNHLY, CDR2 FYNNEI. The CDR3 region has the DNA TGTGCCAGCTTAGGGGGTGAGGGGGATCAGCCCCAGCATTTT. Encoded protein: CASLGGEGDQPQHF.

The chain employs TRBV18 and TRBJ2-5; the match to TRBD2 covers 8 bases. In germline, CDR1 is KGHSH, CDR2 LQKENI. Germline trimming cut 3 bases from V and 5 bases from J; bases unmatched to any gene: 8. The CDR3 sequence is 15 residues long. The CDR3 loop is CASSPPAGGPETQYF. CDR3 DNA: TGTGCCAGCTCACCCCCGGCGGGAGGTCCCGAGACCCAGTACTTC.

This clonotype showed up many times. The CDR3 is CASRQGPYQETQYF. The CDR3 DNA sequence: TGTGCCAGCAGACAGGGTCCGTACCAAGAGACCCAGTACTTC. The chain combines TRBV28 with TRBJ2-5; possible D gene TRBD1, 6 bases. V lost 6 bases and J 0 bases, leaving 11 bases between the germline ends. The CDR3 covers 14 residues. In germline, CDR1 is MDHEN, CDR2 SYDVKM.

This clonotype was picked up many times. This chain joins TRBV24-1 and TRBJ2-7; 9 nucleotides align to TRBD1. The length of the CDR3 is 15 residues. V was clipped by 4 bases and J by 5 bases; unmatched bases: 8. Germline lookup yields CDR1 KGHDR and CDR2 SFDVKD. The CDR3: CATSDPGTGSNEQYF. The DNA for the CDR3 is TGTGCCACCAGTGACCCTGGGACAGGGAGCAACGAGCAGTACTTC.

There are a few counts of this clonotype. The CDR3 coding sequence is TGTGCCAGCAGTGAAGCAGGGCTGTTAGCGGGTAGCACAGATACGCAGTATTTT. Amino acid sequence: CASSEAGLLAGSTDTQYF. This chain uses TRBV2 with TRBJ2-3; 7 positions agree with TRBD2. V lost 0 bases and J lost 0; bases outside the gene matches: 9. Looked up from germline, CDR1 is SNHLY and CDR2 is FYNNEI. This CDR3 has 18 residues.

This clonotype was seen a handful of times. J is TRBJ1-1 and V is TRBV3-1; 7 bases are shared with TRBD1. CDR1 LGHDT and CDR2 YNNKEL come from the germline V gene (reference sequence). The V and J ends lost 2 bases and 5 bases, in that order; junction bases with no gene match: 8. The CDR3 is 15 residues long. In DNA form, the CDR3 reads TGTGCCAGCAGCCAAACTGTAACAGGGGAGACTGAAGCTTTCTTT. It yields the protein CASSQTVTGETEAFF.

This clonotype was seen only a few times. The V gene is TRBV7-9, the J gene TRBJ2-1; 8 bases fit TRBD2. Germline CDR1 and CDR2: SEHNR and FQNEAQ (reference sequence). After removal of 6 bases from V and 1 base from J, the junction contained 11 bases not matched to a gene. CDR3 length: 17 amino acids. CDR3 region: CASSYSLAGRSYNEQFF. DNA for the CDR3: TGTGCCAGCAGTTACTCCTTAGCGGGAAGGTCCTACAATGAGCAGTTCTTC.

The CDR3 region is CASSVEIAGVDEQFF. The CDR3 DNA is TGTGCCAGCAGCGTAGAGATAGCGGGGGTAGATGAGCAGTTCTTC. The chain recombines TRBV9 with TRBJ2-1, with 9 bases lining up with TRBD2. V trimming: 0 bases; J trimming: 8 bases; junction bases outside the gene matches: 6. Germline CDR1 is SGDLS and CDR2 is YYNGEE. The CDR3 has 15 amino acids.

This clonotype was picked up many times. The chain links TRBV28 to TRBJ2-3; no definite D call. V lost 2 bases, J lost 4 bases, and 10 bases lay in between. The germline gives CDR1 MDHEN, CDR2 SYDVKM. The CDR3 runs to 14 residues. The CDR3 here is CASSLQGWADTQYF. CDR3 nucleotide sequence: TGTGCCAGCAGTTTACAAGGGTGGGCAGATACGCAGTATTTT.

This sequence joins TRBV12-3 or TRBV12-4 and TRBJ1-2; D is possibly TRBD1 (5 bases). There are 13 residues in the CDR3. Between the trimmed V and J ends, which lost 5 bases and 7 bases, there was a span of 14 bases. Written as DNA, the CDR3 is TGTGCCAGCAGTCCAGGGTCGAACCGTGGCTACACCTTC. Amino acid sequence: CASSPGSNRGYTF.

A few counts support this clonotype. The chain uses TRBV10-3 and TRBJ2-1, with TRBD2 identical over 11 bases. The CDR3 totals 15 residues. Germline assignment: CDR1 ENHRY and CDR2 SYGVKD. V shed 3 bases, J shed 13 bases, and the junction held 11 bases outside the gene matches. The DNA of the CDR3 is TGTGCCATCAGTGAACGGGCTGGTAGCGGGGGGGAACAGTTCTTC. This encodes CAISERAGSGGEQFF.

The table lists this clonotype with many counts. The CDR3 is CSVDGTGEETQYF. CDR3 DNA: TGCAGCGTTGATGGGACAGGGGAAGAGACCCAGTACTTC. The chain is built from TRBV29-1 and TRBJ2-5; 10 positions match TRBD1. Germline V CDR1 and CDR2: SQVTM, ANQGSEA. The CDR3 loop spans 13 amino acids. V lost 3 bases to trimming and J lost 3 bases; unmatched junction nucleotides: 1.